This T cell receptor beta chain was obtained from a study of blood T cell repertoires in COVID-19. Study overall: Italy, Spain and the United States were the sources of the convalescent and acute COVID-19 samples.

In the original analysis: Amplification with reference gene primers provided the estimates of nucleated cell counts. Profiled with immunoSEQ multiplex PCR; TCRdb holds only in-frame clones, not every one. That table is the source of V, J and clone size, and D and trimming were worked out from the DNA. This sample has about 14,000 clones, with more than 70% found just once. Germline V gene lookup returns CDR1 LNHDA and CDR2 SQIVND (reference sequence). Trimming at V came to 3 bases and at J to 1 base, leaving 7 bases not matched to a gene. The CDR3 runs to 17 residues. The sample comprised peripheral blood. This chain connects TRBV19 to TRBJ1-5; the match to TRBD1 covers 9 bases. The receptor was derived from a man between 70 and 80 years old with acute or convalescent COVID-19. CDR3 in amino acids: CASSINRGRGSNQPQHF. DNA of the CDR3: TGTGCCAGTAGTATTAACAGGGGGCGCGGAAGCAATCAGCCCCAGCATTTT.